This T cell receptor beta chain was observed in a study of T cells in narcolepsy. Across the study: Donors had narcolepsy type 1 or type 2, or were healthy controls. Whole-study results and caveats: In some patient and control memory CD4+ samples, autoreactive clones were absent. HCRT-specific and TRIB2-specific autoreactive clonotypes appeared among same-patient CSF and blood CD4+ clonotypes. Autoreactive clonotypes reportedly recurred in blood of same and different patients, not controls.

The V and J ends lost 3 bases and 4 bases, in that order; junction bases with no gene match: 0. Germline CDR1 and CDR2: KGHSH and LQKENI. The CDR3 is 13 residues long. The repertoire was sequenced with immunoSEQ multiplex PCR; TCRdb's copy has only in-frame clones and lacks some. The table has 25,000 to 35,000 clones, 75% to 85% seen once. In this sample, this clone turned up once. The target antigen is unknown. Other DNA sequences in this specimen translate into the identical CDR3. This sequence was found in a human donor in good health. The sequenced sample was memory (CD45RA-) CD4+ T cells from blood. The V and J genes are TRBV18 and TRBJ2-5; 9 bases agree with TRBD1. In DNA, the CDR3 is TGTGCCAGCTCACCGGGACAGGGAGAGACCCAGTACTTC. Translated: CASSPGQGETQYF.